This entry lists 28 T cell receptor beta chains sequenced from one sample in a study of neurological immune-mediated disorders. TCRdb ran MiXCR on the 5' RACE reads and lists one entry per CDR3 protein. The sample has around 130,000 distinct CDR3 sequences, about 3.2% seen once; the top ten hold 1.3%. The specimen sequenced was PBMCs. These receptors originate from a woman in her twenties or thirties with multiple sclerosis.

There are many counts of this clonotype. The gene calls are TRBV5-1 and TRBJ2-7; TRBD2 agrees at 9 bases. CDR3 size: 15 residues. The J segment lost 6 bases and the V segment lost 0 bases, leaving 7 bases of the junction unmatched. Germline V lookup: CDR1 SGHRS, CDR2 YFSETQ. As DNA, the CDR3 is TGCGCCAGCAGCTTGGTAATAGCGGGAGAGGGCGAGCAGTACTTC. This codes for CASSLVIAGEGEQYF.

This clonotype came up many times. The V gene is TRBV12-3 or TRBV12-4, the J gene TRBJ2-1, with D hard to call. V lost 5 bases and J 6 bases, leaving 8 bases between the germline ends. This CDR3 is 12 amino acids long. The chain's CDR3 is CASSPQLNEQFF. The CDR3 DNA sequence: TGTGCCAGCAGTCCCCAGCTCAATGAGCAGTTCTTC.

This clonotype was detected many times. An end of the junction differs from the germline gene, which may be a read error. The chain recombines TRBV20-1 with TRBJ2-3; 9 bases are a match to TRBD2. The CDR3 consists of 16 residues. Looked up from germline, CDR1 is DFQATT and CDR2 is SNEGSKA (reference sequence). CDR3 in amino acids: CSARGYAGGDSDTQYF. CDR3 DNA: TGCAGCGCTAGGGGGTACGCGGGAGGGGATTCAGATACGCAGTATTTT.

The sample holds many counts of this clonotype. The chain couples TRBV10-3 to TRBJ1-3; TRBD1 agrees at 7 bases. The CDR3 contains 15 residues. After removal of 4 bases from V and 2 bases from J, the junction contained 5 bases not matched to a gene. CDR1 is ENHRY and CDR2 is SYGVKD in the germline V gene. This chain's CDR3 is CAISVSGGPGNTIYF. The CDR3 DNA reads TGTGCCATCAGTGTTTCAGGGGGGCCTGGAAACACCATATATTTT.

The rearrangement uses TRBV14 and TRBJ1-1; D is unresolved. Germline CDR1 reads SGHDN; CDR2 reads FVKESK. V was trimmed by 3 bases and J by 6 bases, leaving 11 bases between them. This CDR3 contains 13 residues. As DNA, the CDR3 is TGTGCCAGCAGCCAGTCCGTCACGGCTGAAGCTTTCTTT. Translated, it gives CASSQSVTAEAFF. Combining the CDR3 with reference TRBV14 and TRBJ1-1 gives the whole variable domain EAGVTQFPSHSVIEKGQTVTLRCDPISGHDNLYWYRRVMGKEIKFLLHFVKESKQDESGMPNNRFLAERTGGTYSTLKVQPAELEDSGVYFCASSQSVTAEAFFGQGTRLTVV.

This clonotype was seen at least ten times. This chain's CDR3 is CSARGEAKNIQYF. CDR3 nucleotides: TGCAGTGCTAGGGGGGAGGCCAAAAACATTCAGTACTTC. V is TRBV20-1 and J is TRBJ2-4; D is perhaps TRBD1 or TRBD2 (5 bases each). V lost 3 bases and J 1 base, leaving 7 bases between the germline ends. Germline CDR1 reads DFQATT; CDR2 reads SNEGSKA (reference sequence). The CDR3 is 13 amino acids.

This clonotype was counted at least ten times. CDR3 region: CASSPGISYEQYF. The CDR3 DNA sequence: TGTGCCAGCAGCCCCGGTATCTCCTACGAGCAGTACTTC. The chain employs TRBV5-6 and TRBJ2-7; D gene unclear. V lost 4 bases to trimming and J lost 0 bases, with 8 bases between them. The CDR3 runs 13 residues. The germline V gene has CDR1 SGHDT and CDR2 YYEEEE.

This clonotype was detected a few times. The junction departs from the called germline gene at one end, perhaps through a read error. The chain employs TRBV27 and TRBJ2-1, with D perhaps TRBD2 (6 bases). From germline, CDR1 is MNHEY and CDR2 SMNVEV (reference sequence). This CDR3 comprises 14 residues. CDR3 DNA sequence: TGCACCAGCAGTCATCGGACTAAGAACAATGAGCAGTTCTTC. Protein product: CTSSHRTKNNEQFF.

Many counts were recorded for this clonotype. The rearrangement links TRBV2 to TRBJ1-5, with a weak D call TRBD1 (5 bases). Trimming took off 6 bases at V and 1 base at J, with 10 bases between the two ends. Germline V gives CDR1 SNHLY, CDR2 FYNNEI. The CDR3 is 14 residues long. The CDR3 DNA reads as TGTGCCAGCAGGGGGGTCGAAAGCAATCAGCCCCAGCATTTT. Its translation: CASRGVESNQPQHF.

This clonotype was found many times. This rearrangement joins TRBV9 to TRBJ2-5; D unclear. Germline V gives CDR1 SGDLS, CDR2 YYNGEE. Trimming left V 1 base short and J 4 bases short, with 8 bases between. The CDR3 covers 13 residues. The CDR3: CASSVSAGETQYF. DNA of the CDR3: TGTGCCAGCAGCGTATCTGCAGGAGAGACCCAGTACTTC.

In its sample, this clonotype was seen many times. The rearrangement links TRBV29-1 to TRBJ2-1; D gene uncertain. Germline CDR1 reads SQVTM; CDR2 reads ANQGSEA. Trimming removed 0 bases at V and 8 bases at J, with 14 bases between. This CDR3 spans 14 amino acids. As DNA, the CDR3 is TGCAGCGTTGAAGACTTCTCTCTCACGGATGAGCAGTTCTTC. It encodes CSVEDFSLTDEQFF.

A word on this clonotype: A much more abundant neighbour one base away suggests this may be a read error. The chain has TRBV19 and TRBJ1-1; D may be TRBD1 (5 bases). Germline V gene data show CDR1 as LNHDA and CDR2 as SQIVND (reference sequence). The CDR3 runs to 13 residues. The CDR3 here is CVSRPGGRPEAFF. Here the CDR3 DNA reads TGTGTCAGTAGACCGGGGGGAAGGCCTGAAGCTTTCTTT.

This clonotype was detected many times. The gene calls are TRBV5-1 and TRBJ2-1; D is unresolved. Germline V lookup: CDR1 SGHRS, CDR2 YFSETQ. Trimming removed 4 bases at V and 7 bases at J, with 6 bases between. The CDR3 contains 11 residues. The CDR3: CASSASNEQFF. CDR3 nucleotides: TGCGCCAGCAGCGCCTCTAATGAGCAGTTCTTC.

This clonotype was recorded many times. J is TRBJ2-3 and V is TRBV20-1; 8 bases agree with TRBD1. The CDR3 length is 13 residues. Germline CDR1 reads DFQATT; CDR2 reads SNEGSKA (reference sequence). Trimming took 6 bases from V and 4 from J; bases not matched to a gene: 6. CDR3: CSAWDRRADTQYF. Written as DNA, the CDR3 is TGCAGTGCCTGGGACAGGCGGGCAGATACGCAGTATTTT.

This clonotype was detected ten times or more. The DNA for the CDR3 is TGTGCCAGCAGCTTACTGGGGGGGGGCGTTGGGACCCAGTACTTC. Translated: CASSLLGGGVGTQYF. V usage is TRBV7-2 and J usage is TRBJ2-5; D is possibly TRBD2 (7 bases). V was shortened by 2 bases and J by 7 bases, with 17 bases between the two germline ends. Germline V lookup: CDR1 SGHTA, CDR2 FQGNSA. This CDR3 has 15 residues.

This clonotype was found many times. The V call is TRBV6-6, the J call TRBJ1-4; D might be TRBD1 (5 bases). Germline CDR1 reads MNHNY; CDR2 reads SVGAGI (reference sequence). Deletions cut 6 bases from V and 13 bases from J, with 15 bases between. The CDR3 is 12 residues long. For the CDR3, the DNA is TGTGCCAGCAGCCAGAGCGGGACGGGACTGTTTTTT. Its protein is CASSQSGTGLFF.

This clonotype was observed many times. The chain joins TRBV7-6 to TRBJ2-4; TRBD2 is a possible D gene (6 bases). V was trimmed by 5 bases and J by 7 bases, leaving 27 bases between them. There are 18 residues in the CDR3. Germline lookup yields CDR1 SGHVS and CDR2 FNYEAQ. This CDR3 reads CASSPSSAGRTGHNIQYF. The CDR3 DNA follows: TGTGCCAGCAGCCCGAGCTCTGCGGGGAGAACAGGCCATAACATTCAGTACTTC.

This clonotype was recorded at least ten times. This chain uses TRBV20-1 with TRBJ1-1; D uncertain. Germline loops: CDR1 DFQATT, CDR2 SNEGSKA (reference sequence). Trimming removed 5 bases from V and 5 bases from J, with 24 bases in between. The CDR3 runs to 16 residues. The CDR3 nucleotides are TGCAGTGCTCCTATCCCCGGTCAGGCCCTTGGGACTGAAGCTTTCTTT. Amino acid sequence: CSAPIPGQALGTEAFF.

This clonotype showed up many times. The rearrangement joins TRBV7-9 to TRBJ2-7; D is perhaps TRBD1 (6 bases). Germline V gene lookup returns CDR1 SEHNR and CDR2 FQNEAQ (reference sequence). Trimming removed 6 bases from V and 6 bases from J, with 15 bases in between. The CDR3 runs 13 residues. The CDR3 nucleotides read TGTGCCAGCAGACTTACAGGGTCCGGCGAGCAGTACTTC. Protein product: CASRLTGSGEQYF.

This clonotype was seen at least ten times. The chain couples TRBV11-2 to TRBJ2-5; 8 bases fit TRBD2. The CDR3 extends over 18 amino acids. Germline CDR1 reads SGHAT; CDR2 reads FQNNGV. Trimming took 3 bases from V and 4 from J; bases not matched to a gene: 16. The CDR3 sequence: CASSFDLPGSGAGETQYF. As DNA, the CDR3 is TGTGCCAGCAGCTTTGACCTTCCCGGTAGCGGGGCGGGAGAGACCCAGTACTTC.

This clonotype was detected ten times or more. The rearrangement joins TRBV4-3 to TRBJ2-1, with 9 positions matching TRBD2. J was trimmed by 13 bases and V by 0 bases; bases with no gene match: 4. This CDR3 is built from 13 residues. Germline CDR1 LGHNA, CDR2 YSLEER. The CDR3 region is CASSQDTGTSQFF. The DNA of the CDR3 is TGCGCCAGCAGCCAAGATACCGGGACTAGCCAGTTCTTC.

This clonotype was observed at least ten times. The chain is built from TRBV6-2 or TRBV6-3 and TRBJ2-1, with 10 positions matching TRBD2. This CDR3 has 16 residues. Looked up from germline, CDR1 is MNHEY and CDR2 is SVGEGT. Trimming took 6 bases from V and 1 from J; bases not matched to a gene: 6. The CDR3 nucleotides read TGTGCCAGCAGACCACATAGCGGGGGGTCCTACAATGAGCAGTTCTTC. Translated, it gives CASRPHSGGSYNEQFF.

This clonotype was recorded many times. V usage is TRBV20-1 and J usage is TRBJ2-7; 9 nucleotides match TRBD1. The V gene's germline CDR1 is DFQATT and CDR2 SNEGSKA (reference sequence). CDR3 length: 14 residues. V gave up 6 bases and J gave up 4 bases; unmatched junction bases: 10. The CDR3 region is CSALLRDREYEQYF. CDR3 in DNA: TGCAGTGCGCTGCTGAGGGACAGGGAGTACGAGCAGTACTTC.

This clonotype was counted only a few times. This sequence joins TRBV7-9 and TRBJ2-7; D gene unclear. V was shortened by 1 base and J by 0 bases, with 7 bases between the two germline ends. CDR1 and CDR2 (germline): SEHNR, FQNEAQ (reference sequence). The CDR3 is 14 residues long. CDR3 sequence (DNA): TGTGCCAGCAGCTTAGACGGCGACTCCTACGAGCAGTACTTC. Its protein product is CASSLDGDSYEQYF.

This clonotype was seen many times. This rearrangement joins TRBV20-1 to TRBJ2-7, with D hard to call. Trimming pared 0 bases from V and 5 bases from J, leaving 5 bases between. The germline CDR1 and CDR2 sequences are DFQATT and SNEGSKA (reference sequence). This CDR3 has 11 amino acids. The CDR3 spells CSARDRDEQYF. The CDR3 nucleotides read TGCAGTGCTAGAGACCGGGACGAGCAGTACTTC.

This clonotype has a count of ten or more. The chain couples TRBV7-9 to TRBJ1-2; 7 bases match TRBD1. The germline gives CDR1 SEHNR, CDR2 FQNEAQ (reference sequence). V shed 4 bases, J shed 4 bases, and the junction held 9 bases outside the gene matches. CDR3 length equals 15 residues. The CDR3 sequence is CASSSRGQRIYGYTF. The CDR3 region has the DNA TGTGCCAGCAGCTCTAGGGGACAGCGAATCTATGGCTACACCTTC.

This clonotype was counted at least ten times. The gene calls are TRBV7-2 and TRBJ2-3; TRBD2 agrees at 11 bases. Germline CDR1 SGHTA, CDR2 FQGNSA. The CDR3 loop spans 16 amino acids. Germline trimming cut 4 bases from V and 5 bases from J; bases unmatched to any gene: 8. CDR3 in amino acids: CASSSLAGGGRDTQYF. CDR3 bases: TGTGCCAGCAGCTCTCTAGCGGGAGGAGGGAGAGATACGCAGTATTTT.

There are many counts of this clonotype. The gene calls are TRBV2 and TRBJ2-5, with D maybe TRBD1 (6 bases). Trimming took off 8 bases at V and 4 bases at J, with 14 bases between the two ends. The CDR3 is 13 residues long. Per germline, CDR1 SNHLY and CDR2 FYNNEI. This CDR3 is CASSIVGGETQYF. The DNA of the CDR3 is TGTGCCAGCTCCATTGTAGGGGGAGAGACCCAGTACTTC.